The rows below give T cell receptor beta chains drawn from one sample of a study of blood T cell repertoires in COVID-19. TCRdb keeps only in-frame clones here, not all; method: immunoSEQ multiplex PCR. The data contain 18,000 or so clones, around nine tenths of them singletons. The source material was peripheral blood. These TCRs come from a man aged 35 to 55 with active COVID-19. The CDR3 runs from the conserved cysteine through the conserved F or W. A D gene is named only where the DNA matches it firmly. Size tells how often a clone was seen (once, few, many) or the class of an expanded clone, and some rows leave it out.

CDR3aa: CASSFRTGNTGELFF
CDR3nt: TGCGCCAGCAGCTTCAGGACAGGGAACACCGGGGAGCTGTTTTTT
j_gene: TRBJ2-2
abundance: -
v_gene: TRBV5-1
d_gene: TRBD1

CDR3aa: CASSEVEEGNYGYTF
CDR3nt: TGTGCCAGCAGTGAAGTGGAAGAGGGTAACTATGGCTACACCTTC
j_gene: TRBJ1-2
abundance: few
v_gene: TRBV2
d_gene: -

CDR3aa: CASSPRATNEKLFF
CDR3nt: TGTGCCAGCAGCCCGAGAGCAACTAATGAAAAACTGTTTTTT
j_gene: TRBJ1-4
abundance: -
v_gene: TRBV27
d_gene: -

CDR3aa: CATKMGGALNTEAFF
CDR3nt: TGTGCCACCAAAATGGGGGGGGCCCTGAACACTGAAGCTTTCTTT
j_gene: TRBJ1-1
abundance: -
v_gene: TRBV6-6
d_gene: -

CDR3aa: CASGGGFCYGYTF
CDR3nt: TGCGCCAGCGGGGGGGGTTTCTGCTATGGCTACACCTTC
j_gene: TRBJ1-2
abundance: -
v_gene: TRBV10-1
d_gene: -

CDR3aa: CASSLGQYYGYTF
CDR3nt: TGCGCCAGCAGCTTGGGACAGTACTATGGCTACACCTTC
j_gene: TRBJ1-2
abundance: -
v_gene: TRBV5-1
d_gene: -

CDR3aa: CASSSLRQGSGQPQHF
CDR3nt: TGTGCCAGTAGTTCCCTTCGGCAGGGGTCGGGTCAGCCCCAGCATTTT
j_gene: TRBJ1-5
abundance: -
v_gene: TRBV6-5
d_gene: -

CDR3aa: CASSKTGQGPKPQRDEKLFF
CDR3nt: TGTGCCAGCAGCAAAACGGGACAGGGCCCAAAGCCGCAGCGGGATGAAAAACTGTTTTTT
j_gene: TRBJ1-4
abundance: once
v_gene: TRBV21-1
d_gene: -

CDR3aa: CASNLLGAGGIQYF
CDR3nt: TGTGCCAGCAACCTCCTTGGAGCGGGAGGCATTCAGTACTTC
j_gene: TRBJ2-4
abundance: few
v_gene: TRBV2
d_gene: TRBD2

CDR3aa: CASSQIGRAPLEQYF
CDR3nt: TGCGCCAGCAGCCAAATCGGGAGGGCCCCCCTCGAGCAGTACTTC
j_gene: TRBJ2-7
abundance: -
v_gene: TRBV4-3
d_gene: TRBD2

CDR3aa: CASSSLTAMKGYGYTF
CDR3nt: TGTGCCAGCAGCTCCCTGACAGCGATGAAGGGCTATGGCTACACCTTC
j_gene: TRBJ1-2
abundance: -
v_gene: TRBV7-9
d_gene: -

CDR3aa: CASSGAGRKLFF
CDR3nt: TGTGCCAGCAGCGGAGCGGGCCGAAAACTGTTTTTT
j_gene: TRBJ1-4
abundance: once
v_gene: TRBV7-2
d_gene: -

CDR3aa: CASRSGVETQYF
CDR3nt: TGTGCCAGCCGGTCGGGAGTAGAGACCCAGTACTTC
j_gene: TRBJ2-5
abundance: -
v_gene: TRBV2
d_gene: -

CDR3aa: CASSSGTTRYEQYF
CDR3nt: TGTGCCAGCAGCTCTGGGACTACCCGCTACGAGCAGTACTTC
j_gene: TRBJ2-7
abundance: few
v_gene: TRBV5-4
d_gene: TRBD2

CDR3aa: CASSVEAGGSFNEQFF
CDR3nt: TGTGCCAGCAGCGTAGAAGCGGGCGGGTCTTTCAATGAGCAGTTCTTC
j_gene: TRBJ2-1
abundance: -
v_gene: TRBV9
d_gene: -

CDR3aa: CASRYRTEGTPLHF
CDR3nt: TGTGCCAGCAGGTATCGGACAGAAGGGACACCCCTCCACTTT
j_gene: TRBJ1-6
abundance: -
v_gene: TRBV2
d_gene: -

CDR3aa: CASSYSSGRDQETQYF
CDR3nt: TGTGCCAGCAGTTATTCTAGCGGGAGGGATCAAGAGACCCAGTACTTC
j_gene: TRBJ2-5
abundance: -
v_gene: TRBV6-2/TRBV6-3
d_gene: TRBD2

CDR3aa: CASSPSFFTGELFF
CDR3nt: TGTGCCAGCAGCCCCTCCTTTTTCACCGGGGAGCTGTTTTTT
j_gene: TRBJ2-2
abundance: -
v_gene: TRBV11-2
d_gene: -

CDR3aa: CASSLARSVAGSYNEQFF
CDR3nt: TGTGCCAGCAGCTTAGCCCGGTCGGTAGCGGGGAGCTACAATGAGCAGTTCTTC
j_gene: TRBJ2-1
abundance: -
v_gene: TRBV7-9
d_gene: TRBD2

CDR3aa: CASSHPGQESGNTIYF
CDR3nt: TGCGCCAGCAGCCATCCGGGACAAGAATCAGGAAACACCATATATTTT
j_gene: TRBJ1-3
abundance: once
v_gene: TRBV4-1
d_gene: -

CDR3aa: CASSINPGVDTQYF
CDR3nt: TGTGCCAGCAGTATAAACCCAGGGGTAGATACGCAGTATTTT
j_gene: TRBJ2-3
abundance: -
v_gene: TRBV27
d_gene: -

CDR3aa: CASSREPGSYNEQFF
CDR3nt: TGTGCCAGCAGCCGCGAGCCGGGCTCCTACAATGAGCAGTTCTTC
j_gene: TRBJ2-1
abundance: -
v_gene: TRBV7-3
d_gene: -

CDR3aa: CASSVEGLERRETQYF
CDR3nt: TGTGCCAGCAGCGTAGAGGGGCTGGAGCGTAGGGAGACCCAGTACTTC
j_gene: TRBJ2-5
abundance: -
v_gene: TRBV9
d_gene: -

CDR3aa: CASSGGPRTEKLFF
CDR3nt: TGTGCCAGCAGCGGCGGGCCGCGCACTGAAAAACTGTTTTTT
j_gene: TRBJ1-4
abundance: -
v_gene: TRBV5-4
d_gene: -

CDR3aa: CATSRDLAGVGQYF
CDR3nt: TGTGCCACCAGCAGAGACCTAGCGGGAGTCGGGCAGTACTTC
j_gene: TRBJ2-7
abundance: -
v_gene: TRBV15
d_gene: TRBD2

CDR3aa: CASSIVGGRNEKLFF
CDR3nt: TGTGCCAGTAGTATAGTCGGAGGCCGTAATGAAAAACTGTTTTTT
j_gene: TRBJ1-4
abundance: -
v_gene: TRBV19
d_gene: -

CDR3aa: CASSLEGLYGYTF
CDR3nt: TGTGCCAGCAGTTTAGAGGGTCTCTATGGCTACACCTTC
j_gene: TRBJ1-2
abundance: few
v_gene: TRBV28
d_gene: -

CDR3aa: CASSRWTSGRTDTQYF
CDR3nt: TGTGCCAGCAGCCGATGGACTAGCGGGAGAACAGATACGCAGTATTTT
j_gene: TRBJ2-3
abundance: -
v_gene: TRBV7-9
d_gene: TRBD2

CDR3aa: CASSPGQGGSYEQYF
CDR3nt: TGTGCCAGTAGTCCTGGACAGGGCGGGTCCTACGAGCAGTACTTC
j_gene: TRBJ2-7
abundance: -
v_gene: TRBV19
d_gene: TRBD1

CDR3aa: CASSLGLAGEAKYF
CDR3nt: TGTGCCAGCAGTTTAGGACTAGCGGGAGAGGCGAAGTACTTC
j_gene: TRBJ2-7
abundance: -
v_gene: TRBV27
d_gene: TRBD2

CDR3aa: CASSTMRRGMNTEAFF
CDR3nt: TGTGCCAGCAGTACCATGCGTAGGGGGATGAACACTGAAGCTTTCTTT
j_gene: TRBJ1-1
abundance: few
v_gene: TRBV27
d_gene: -

CDR3aa: CASSLAEGANLETQYF
CDR3nt: TGTGCCAGCAGCTTAGCGGAGGGGGCAAACTTGGAGACCCAGTACTTC
j_gene: TRBJ2-5
abundance: once
v_gene: TRBV7-6
d_gene: -

CDR3aa: CATSRGHPNEKLFF
CDR3nt: TGTGCCACCAGCAGAGGACACCCTAATGAAAAACTGTTTTTT
j_gene: TRBJ1-4
abundance: -
v_gene: TRBV15
d_gene: -

CDR3aa: CASSLWTSGLRSYEQYF
CDR3nt: TGCGCCAGCAGCTTGTGGACTAGCGGGTTAAGGTCCTACGAGCAGTACTTC
j_gene: TRBJ2-7
abundance: -
v_gene: TRBV5-1
d_gene: TRBD2

CDR3aa: CASSYKASGMDTQYF
CDR3nt: TGTGCCAGCAGTTACAAGGCTAGCGGGATGGATACGCAGTATTTT
j_gene: TRBJ2-3
abundance: -
v_gene: TRBV6-6
d_gene: TRBD2

CDR3aa: CSSDNAYYGYTF
CDR3nt: TGCAGCTCCGACAATGCCTACTATGGCTACACCTTC
j_gene: TRBJ1-2
abundance: -
v_gene: TRBV29-1
d_gene: -

CDR3aa: CASSFYGVGEKLFF
CDR3nt: TGTGCCAGCAGTTTCTACGGGGTCGGTGAAAAACTGTTTTTT
j_gene: TRBJ1-4
abundance: -
v_gene: TRBV5-6
d_gene: -

CDR3aa: CASSLGTGGREQFF
CDR3nt: TGTGCCAGCAGTTTGGGGACAGGGGGCAGAGAGCAGTTCTTC
j_gene: TRBJ2-1
abundance: -
v_gene: TRBV27
d_gene: TRBD1

CDR3aa: CASSIRRIRDYEQYF
CDR3nt: TGTGCCAGCAGCATTCGCCGGATACGGGACTACGAGCAGTACTTC
j_gene: TRBJ2-7
abundance: -
v_gene: TRBV6-5
d_gene: -

CDR3aa: CASSQTIQGRGTEAFF
CDR3nt: TGCGCCAGCAGCCAAACAATCCAGGGAAGAGGAACTGAAGCTTTCTTT
j_gene: TRBJ1-1
abundance: -
v_gene: TRBV4-1
d_gene: -